Below are 7 T cell receptor beta chains sequenced from a single sample in a study of control samples from healthy donors and cancer patients (dated by TCRdb to about 2020). Libraries were prepared through the immunoSEQ multiplex PCR assay. Held by TCRdb, this immuneACCESS table contains in-frame sequences only and omits some clones. Under half of the omission traces to an unresolved V gene where checked; the cause of the rest is unknown. The sample table contains approximately 170,000 clones; only one count was recorded for roughly 92% of them. The ten largest clonotypes hold 0.68% of the sample. The specimen was blood. These receptors came from a woman in her 30s in good health.

V gene TRBV19 combines with J gene TRBJ1-1; D is possibly TRBD1 (5 bases). Trimming took off 7 bases at V and 1 base at J, with 13 bases between the two ends. The CDR3 totals 14 residues. Germline assignment: CDR1 LNHDA and CDR2 SQIVND (reference sequence). CDR3 sequence (DNA): TGTGCCAGTATCCTGTCGGGGGGGAACACTGAAGCTTTCTTT. It encodes CASILSGGNTEAFF.

The chain has TRBV20-1 and TRBJ2-1, with D hard to call. Trimming took off 3 bases at V and 7 bases at J, with 7 bases between the two ends. The CDR3 loop spans 11 amino acids. Looked up from germline, CDR1 is DFQATT and CDR2 is SNEGSKA (reference sequence). CDR3 residues: CSASLGNEQFF. Here the CDR3 DNA reads TGCAGTGCTAGTCTCGGGAATGAGCAGTTCTTC.

V and J are TRBV5-1 and TRBJ2-1, with D perhaps TRBD2 (5 bases). Germline CDR1 and CDR2: SGHRS and YFSETQ. V gave up 0 bases and J gave up 7 bases, with 8 bases separating them. The CDR3 is 13 amino acids. In DNA form, the CDR3 reads TGCGCCAGCAGCTTGGTACCGGGAAATGAGCAGTTCTTC. Translating it yields CASSLVPGNEQFF.

The rearrangement joins TRBV3-1 (or the pseudogene TRBV3-2) to TRBJ1-6; D gene uncertain. The CDR3 is 13 amino acids. Trimming cost V 4 bases and J 8 bases, with 9 bases left between them. Germline V gene lookup returns CDR1 LGHDT and CDR2 YNNKEL (reference sequence). The CDR3 loop reads CASSLGPDSPLHF. The DNA of the CDR3 is TGTGCCAGCAGCCTCGGGCCCGATTCACCCCTCCACTTT.

This clone was observed a few times. V is TRBV10-1 and J is TRBJ1-5, with D possibly TRBD1 on 5 matching bases. The CDR3 is 13 amino acids. Deletions cut 6 bases from V and 4 bases from J, with 10 bases between. Looked up from germline, CDR1 is WNHNN and CDR2 is SYGVQD (reference sequence). CDR3 protein: CASSRGPNQPQHF. In nucleotides, the CDR3 is TGCGCCAGCAGCCGGGGCCCGAATCAGCCCCAGCATTTT.

The CDR3 loop reads CASSFILGNQPQHF. The CDR3 DNA sequence: TGTGCCAGCAGCTTTATCCTGGGGAATCAGCCCCAGCATTTT. The J gene is TRBJ1-5, the V gene TRBV12-1. TRBV12-1 represents a pseudogene. The CDR3 loop spans 14 amino acids.

The chain is built from TRBV5-1 and TRBJ2-7; D unclear. Per germline, CDR1 SGHRS and CDR2 YFSETQ. Trimming pared 0 bases from V and 0 bases from J, leaving 4 bases between. The CDR3 is made up of 13 amino acids. The CDR3 is CASSLGISYEQYF. The CDR3 DNA reads as TGCGCCAGCAGCTTGGGGATCTCCTACGAGCAGTACTTC.